One and the same sample provided the 27 T cell receptor beta chains below, sequenced in a study of hypomethylating agent response in myelodysplastic syndrome. Using immunoSEQ multiplex PCR, the repertoire was profiled, and TCRdb retains in-frame clones only, with some absent. The sample lists about 5,700 clones, 83% occurring once. Sequencing was performed on bone marrow, taken before or after starting hypomethylating agent treatment for myelodysplastic syndrome (not recorded which). These receptors came from a human donor with myelodysplastic syndrome.

The V call is TRBV6-5, the J call TRBJ1-3, with 7 nucleotides matching TRBD1. Germline CDR1 and CDR2: MNHEY and SVGAGI. The V gene end was trimmed by 5 bases and the J gene end by 0 bases; junction bases not matched to a gene: 4. This CDR3 spans 15 amino acids. The CDR3 DNA sequence: TGTGCCAGCAGTCGGGGGACAGCCTCTGGAAACACCATATATTTT. Its protein is CASSRGTASGNTIYF.

The rearrangement joins TRBV20-1 to TRBJ2-7; unclear D gene. This CDR3 region has 11 residues. Trimming cost V 3 bases and J 5 bases, with 8 bases left between them. Germline CDR1 DFQATT, CDR2 SNEGSKA (reference sequence). CDR3 nucleotide sequence: TGCAGTGCTAGGTATCTGGACGAGCAGTACTTC. It translates to CSARYLDEQYF.

The CDR3: CASSLQEINEQFF. The CDR3 region has the DNA TGCGCCAGCAGCCTTCAGGAGATCAATGAGCAGTTCTTC. The genes are TRBV5-1 and TRBJ2-1; D call uncertain. The CDR3 contains 13 residues. With 4 bases removed from V and 6 bases from J, the gap between germline ends came to 11 bases. The germline gives CDR1 SGHRS, CDR2 YFSETQ.

This sequence joins TRBV10-3 and TRBJ2-1, with 12 bases that match TRBD2. Germline V CDR1 and CDR2: ENHRY, SYGVKD. The CDR3 spans 15 residues. V trimming: 4 bases; J trimming: 8 bases; junction bases outside the gene matches: 6. The CDR3 is CAISGLLAGGDEQFF. The CDR3 nucleotides read TGTGCCATCAGTGGGTTACTAGCGGGGGGTGATGAGCAGTTCTTC.

This clone showed up just a few times. This rearrangement joins TRBV11-2 to TRBJ2-7; D ambiguous. From germline, CDR1 is SGHAT and CDR2 FQNNGV. The V and J ends lost 2 bases and 3 bases respectively, with 5 bases between them. The CDR3 loop spans 12 amino acids. CDR3 bases: TGTGCCAGCAGCTTAAATCACTACGAGCAGTACTTC. Translated: CASSLNHYEQYF.

The chain is built from TRBV6-1 and TRBJ1-1; D ambiguous. The CDR3 covers 14 residues. Per the germline V gene, CDR1 is MNHNS and CDR2 is SASEGT. Trimming left V 0 bases short and J 2 bases short, with 7 bases between. In nucleotides, the CDR3 is TGTGCCAGCAGTGAAGCGCTCTACAACACTGAAGCTTTCTTT. The encoded protein is CASSEALYNTEAFF.

This chain links TRBV28 with TRBJ2-3, with 8 nucleotides matching TRBD2. V lost 6 bases to trimming and J lost 14 bases; unmatched junction nucleotides: 10. The CDR3 runs to 12 residues. From germline, CDR1 is MDHEN and CDR2 SYDVKM. The CDR3 nucleotides read TGTGCCAGCAGCCTGTTCGGGGGGGCCCCGTATTTT. It specifies CASSLFGGAPYF.

The chain is built from TRBV29-1 and TRBJ2-7; perhaps TRBD2 as D (5 bases). V dropped 7 bases and J dropped 7 bases, with 17 bases sitting between them. This CDR3 has 12 residues. The germline CDR1 and CDR2 sequences are SQVTM and ANQGSEA. CDR3 in DNA: TGCAGCGCCTTCCTGGGAGTACGGGAGCAGTACTTC. Amino acid sequence: CSAFLGVREQYF.

The genes are TRBV19 and TRBJ2-1, with no clear D. CDR1 is LNHDA, CDR2 SQIVND, per germline (reference sequence). This CDR3 is 13 amino acids long. With 3 bases removed from V and 4 bases from J, the gap between germline ends came to 7 bases. The CDR3 sequence: CASSMMEYNEQFF. CDR3 in DNA: TGTGCCAGTAGTATGATGGAGTACAATGAGCAGTTCTTC.

The chain couples TRBV6-6 to TRBJ2-7; 8 bases match TRBD1. The germline CDR1 and CDR2 sequences are MNHNY and SVGAGI (reference sequence). The CDR3 is 15 amino acids. The J segment lost 7 bases and the V segment lost 5 bases, leaving 13 bases of the junction unmatched. CDR3: CASSGPGTGNGEQYF. In DNA, the CDR3 is TGTGCCAGCAGTGGGCCGGGGACAGGAAATGGGGAGCAGTACTTC.

J is TRBJ2-6 and V is TRBV28; possible D gene TRBD2, 6 bases. Looked up from germline, CDR1 is MDHEN and CDR2 is SYDVKM. Trimming removed 7 bases at V and 4 bases at J, with 26 bases between. The CDR3 length is 19 residues. The CDR3 protein is CASTGEYGSGVVGANVLTF. DNA of the CDR3: TGTGCCAGCACGGGGGAATATGGTAGCGGTGTGGTGGGGGCCAACGTCCTGACTTTC.

The chain has TRBV28 and TRBJ1-2; D remains ambiguous. This CDR3 is built from 14 residues. Germline V lookup: CDR1 MDHEN, CDR2 SYDVKM. Deletions cut 4 bases from V and 7 bases from J, with 16 bases between. Written as DNA, the CDR3 is TGTGCCAGCAGTTCTCCCGGTAGCGGCAGTGGCTACACCTTC. It encodes CASSSPGSGSGYTF.

The V gene is TRBV2, the J gene TRBJ2-2; D uncertain. V was cut by 6 bases and J by 5 bases, with 16 bases left in between. This CDR3 has 15 residues. Looked up from germline, CDR1 is SNHLY and CDR2 is FYNNEI. The CDR3 protein is CASSVTPFVTGELFF. For the CDR3, the DNA is TGTGCCAGCAGCGTAACTCCTTTTGTAACCGGGGAGCTGTTTTTT.

There are a few counts of this clone. This chain connects TRBV5-1 to TRBJ2-7; 9 bases are a match to TRBD1. The V gene end was trimmed by 1 base and the J gene end by 6 bases; junction bases not matched to a gene: 5. Germline assignment: CDR1 SGHRS and CDR2 YFSETQ. The CDR3 is made up of 14 amino acids. The DNA for the CDR3 is TGCGCCAGCAGCTTGTTCGGGACAGGGAGCGAGCAGTACTTC. Encoded protein: CASSLFGTGSEQYF.

CDR3 nucleotide sequence: TGTGCCAGTAGTGTCGGGACAGGGGGGTCCTACGAGCAGTACTTC. Residues: CASSVGTGGSYEQYF. The rearrangement links TRBV19 to TRBJ2-7, with TRBD1 matching over 11 bases. The germline gives CDR1 LNHDA, CDR2 SQIVND (reference sequence). The CDR3 has 15 residues. Losses at the gene ends were 5 bases for V and 1 base for J; bases not matched to a gene: 4.

This chain links TRBV27 with TRBJ1-2; tentative D call: TRBD1 (5 bases). The CDR3 consists of 14 residues. The V end was cut by 3 bases, the J end by 4 bases, with 12 bases between. The V gene's germline CDR1 is MNHEY and CDR2 SMNVEV (reference sequence). The CDR3 DNA reads as TGTGCCAGCAGTTTGTCAGGGAGTACCTATGGCTACACCTTC. This translates into CASSLSGSTYGYTF.

In its sample, this clone was seen once. The chain combines TRBV21-1 with TRBJ2-3; the D segment call TRBD1 is taken from the table without a DNA check. TRBV21-1 is listed as a pseudogene. The CDR3 loop spans 15 amino acids. The DNA for the CDR3 is TGTGCCAGCAGCAGTGGGGCAGTGCACACAGATACGCAGTATTTT. This codes for CASSSGAVHTDTQYF.

This clone was detected a few times. The V call is TRBV4-2, the J call TRBJ2-3; D is perhaps TRBD2 (6 bases). Trimming left V 5 bases short and J 2 bases short, with 17 bases between. The CDR3 totals 16 residues. CDR1 and CDR2 from the germline V gene are LGHNA and YNFKEQ. The CDR3 bases are TGTGCCAGCAGCTCGGACTATCCCCACTACACAGATACGCAGTATTTT. Encoded protein: CASSSDYPHYTDTQYF.

DNA for the CDR3: TGTGCCAGCAGCCCCTCTCAAGGGATCTTCTACGAGCAGTACTTC. As protein: CASSPSQGIFYEQYF. This sequence joins TRBV5-5 and TRBJ2-7; no definite D call. CDR3 length: 15 amino acids. V was trimmed by 4 bases and J by 3 bases, leaving 17 bases between them. Germline-derived CDR1 and CDR2 are SGHKS and YYEKEE (reference sequence).

CDR3 coding DNA: TGTGCCAGCAGTTTACTAGCCGCCTACGAGCAGTACTTC. It yields the protein CASSLLAAYEQYF. The chain carries TRBV28 and TRBJ2-7; maybe TRBD2 (5 bases). Trimming took 2 bases from V and 2 from J, leaving 7 bases between them. The CDR3 is made up of 13 amino acids. Germline CDR1 is MDHEN and CDR2 is SYDVKM.

The V call is TRBV7-2, the J call TRBJ2-1; D is possibly TRBD2 (6 bases). The CDR3 consists of 15 residues. Germline lookup yields CDR1 SGHTA and CDR2 FQGNSA. V dropped 4 bases and J dropped 6 bases, with 16 bases sitting between them. The CDR3 region is CASSYAGLPSNEQFF. CDR3 DNA: TGTGCCAGCAGCTACGCGGGACTCCCTTCCAATGAGCAGTTCTTC.

The chain recombines TRBV5-1 with TRBJ2-1; D is possibly TRBD1 (6 bases). The CDR3 runs 12 residues. Per germline, CDR1 SGHRS and CDR2 YFSETQ. V lost 2 bases, J lost 12 bases, and 12 bases lay in between. The CDR3 bases are TGCGCCAGCAGCTTACAGGGTTTTGGGCAGTTCTTC. This sequence encodes CASSLQGFGQFF.

V is TRBV5-6 and J is TRBJ1-2, with 9 bases lining up with TRBD1. The CDR3 has 15 amino acids. Germline CDR1 and CDR2: SGHDT and YYEEEE. J lost 7 bases, V lost 7 bases, and 14 bases had no gene match. CDR3 in DNA: TGTGCCAGCCTTCCAGGGGGACAGGGTTCCGGTGGCTACACCTTC. It encodes CASLPGGQGSGGYTF.

The chain is built from TRBV4-1 and TRBJ2-7, with 9 bases fitting TRBD1. CDR3 length equals 13 residues. CDR1 is MGHRA, CDR2 YSYEKL, per germline. V dropped 3 bases and J dropped 6; count of bases not matched to a gene: 3. The CDR3 DNA follows: TGCGCCAGCAGCCAGGGGACAGGGCGCGAGCAGTACTTC. Encoded protein: CASSQGTGREQYF.

This clone was counted only a few times. The chain couples TRBV6-1 to TRBJ1-6, with 10 bases fitting TRBD1. Unmatched junction bases numbered 4, after V lost 2 bases and J lost 9 bases. Germline V gene lookup returns CDR1 MNHNS and CDR2 SASEGT. There are 15 residues in the CDR3. The CDR3 nucleotides are TGTGCCAGCAGTGAATCCGGGACAGGGGTTTCACCCCTCCACTTT. It codes for CASSESGTGVSPLHF.

This clone has only a few counts. The chain carries TRBV7-6 and TRBJ2-3; D perhaps matches TRBD2 (6 bases). V was cut by 4 bases and J by 2 bases, with 16 bases left in between. This CDR3 comprises 16 residues. Germline CDR1 reads SGHVS; CDR2 reads FNYEAQ. DNA of the CDR3: TGTGCCAGCAGCTCGGACTATCCCCACTACACAGATACGCAGTATTTT. Its protein product is CASSSDYPHYTDTQYF.

This clone was seen a single time. The rearrangement joins TRBV7-9 to TRBJ2-7; D gene ambiguous. Germline V gene data show CDR1 as SEHNR and CDR2 as FQNEAQ (reference sequence). V lost 1 base, J lost 2 bases, and 6 bases lay in between. The CDR3 contains 13 residues. In DNA, the CDR3 is TGTGCCAGCAGCTTAGAGAGAACCTACGAGCAGTACTTC. Translation: CASSLERTYEQYF.